Listed below are T cell receptor beta chains from one sample, sequenced in a study of blood T cells in healthy people across ages. TCRdb passed the 5' RACE reads through MiXCR, listing each CDR3 protein once. The sample yields approximately 670,000 distinct CDR3 sequences, 35% to 50% seen once. Specimen: blood. The receptors were gathered from a man older than 75 in good health. The CDR3 runs from the conserved cysteine through the conserved F or W. The order of the fields is V gene, J gene, D gene, clone size, CDR3 protein, CDR3 DNA. The D gene is left open where the match is weak. Where a row states a size, it is once, few, many or the class of an expanded clone; other rows omit it.

v_call: TRBV2; j_call: TRBJ1-1; d_call: NA; clone_size: NA; cdr3_aa: CGAGRLNTEAFF; cdr3_nt: TGTGGAGCGGGGCGGCTGAACACTGAAGCTTTCTTT
v_call: TRBV29-1; j_call: TRBJ2-1; d_call: TRBD1; clone_size: NA; cdr3_aa: CSVDRDRAYNEQFF; cdr3_nt: TGCAGCGTTGACCGTGACAGGGCCTACAATGAGCAGTTCTTC
v_call: TRBV11-2; j_call: TRBJ1-2; d_call: NA; clone_size: NA; cdr3_aa: CASSLAGNDYSYTF; cdr3_nt: TGTGCCAGCAGCTTAGCAGGGAACGACTATAGCTACACCTTC
v_call: TRBV20-1; j_call: TRBJ2-1; d_call: NA; clone_size: NA; cdr3_aa: CSARADTQQFF; cdr3_nt: TGCAGTGCTAGAGCGGATACCCAGCAGTTCTTC
v_call: TRBV2; j_call: TRBJ2-7; d_call: TRBD2; clone_size: once; cdr3_aa: CASRRAGDGYEQYF; cdr3_nt: TGTGCCAGCAGGAGGGCGGGAGACGGGTACGAGCAGTACTTC
v_call: TRBV4-2; j_call: TRBJ2-5; d_call: TRBD2; clone_size: NA; cdr3_aa: CASSQQSSGGLETQYF; cdr3_nt: TGTGCCAGCAGCCAGCAATCTAGCGGGGGATTAGAGACCCAGTACTTC
v_call: TRBV3-1; j_call: TRBJ2-7; d_call: NA; clone_size: many; cdr3_aa: CASSQSPAGNYEQYF; cdr3_nt: TGTGCCAGCAGCCAAAGCCCAGCGGGCAACTACGAGCAGTACTTC
v_call: TRBV7-3; j_call: TRBJ1-1; d_call: NA; clone_size: many; cdr3_aa: CASSLGANTEAFF; cdr3_nt: TGTGCCAGCAGCTTGGGGGCCAACACTGAAGCTTTCTTT
v_call: TRBV7-2; j_call: TRBJ2-7; d_call: NA; clone_size: few; cdr3_aa: CASSWTESRGNEQYF; cdr3_nt: TGTGCCAGCAGCTGGACTGAGAGCCGTGGGAACGAGCAGTACTTC
v_call: TRBV30; j_call: TRBJ1-5; d_call: NA; clone_size: NA; cdr3_aa: CAWTGQLNQPQHF; cdr3_nt: TGTGCCTGGACAGGACAGCTAAATCAGCCCCAGCATTTT
v_call: TRBV30; j_call: TRBJ2-7; d_call: NA; clone_size: NA; cdr3_aa: CAWNPGSSYEQYF; cdr3_nt: TGTGCCTGGAACCCGGGTTCTTCCTACGAGCAGTACTTC
v_call: TRBV6-5; j_call: TRBJ2-1; d_call: TRBD2; clone_size: many; cdr3_aa: CASSSGTSVYGEQFF; cdr3_nt: TGTGCCAGCAGCTCCGGGACTAGCGTCTATGGTGAGCAGTTCTTC
v_call: TRBV14; j_call: TRBJ2-3; d_call: TRBD1; clone_size: NA; cdr3_aa: CASSRLGQGGFTDTQYF; cdr3_nt: TGTGCCAGCAGCCGATTGGGACAGGGGGGATTCACAGATACGCAGTATTTT
v_call: TRBV29-1; j_call: TRBJ2-3; d_call: NA; clone_size: NA; cdr3_aa: CSVEKETLLPQYF; cdr3_nt: TGCAGCGTTGAAAAGGAGACCCTCTTGCCGCAGTATTTT
v_call: TRBV7-2; j_call: TRBJ2-3; d_call: NA; clone_size: NA; cdr3_aa: CASSLSRADTQYF; cdr3_nt: TGTGCCAGCAGCCTTTCCCGGGCAGATACGCAGTATTTT
v_call: TRBV4-3; j_call: TRBJ2-1; d_call: NA; clone_size: many; cdr3_aa: CASSQDRRGEQFF; cdr3_nt: TGCGCCAGCAGCCAAGATAGGCGGGGTGAGCAGTTCTTC
v_call: TRBV29-1; j_call: TRBJ2-1; d_call: TRBD2; clone_size: many; cdr3_aa: CSVDLRGGNNEQFF; cdr3_nt: TGCAGCGTTGATCTACGGGGGGGCAACAATGAGCAGTTCTTC
v_call: TRBV5-6; j_call: TRBJ2-7; d_call: TRBD1; clone_size: NA; cdr3_aa: CASSLRTGVSYEQYF; cdr3_nt: TGTGCCAGCAGCCTCCGGACAGGGGTCTCCTACGAGCAGTACTTC
v_call: TRBV7-2; j_call: TRBJ1-2; d_call: NA; clone_size: NA; cdr3_aa: CASRITGVNYGYTF; cdr3_nt: TGTGCCAGCAGAATTACGGGGGTTAACTATGGCTACACCTTC
v_call: TRBV12-3/TRBV12-4; j_call: TRBJ2-4; d_call: TRBD1; clone_size: NA; cdr3_aa: CASSLSGGRSIQYF; cdr3_nt: TGTGCCAGCAGCCTCTCAGGGGGCAGGAGCATTCAGTACTTC
v_call: TRBV19; j_call: TRBJ2-5; d_call: NA; clone_size: NA; cdr3_aa: CASNKDTAGTQYF; cdr3_nt: TGTGCCAGTAACAAGGACACCGCCGGGACCCAGTACTTC
v_call: TRBV7-2; j_call: TRBJ2-7; d_call: NA; clone_size: NA; cdr3_aa: CASSLSRDVYEQYF; cdr3_nt: TGTGCCAGCAGCTTAAGCCGGGACGTCTACGAGCAGTACTTC
v_call: TRBV12-3/TRBV12-4; j_call: TRBJ2-5; d_call: TRBD1; clone_size: many; cdr3_aa: CASSGGETQYF; cdr3_nt: TGTGCCAGCTCAGGGGGAGAGACCCAGTACTTC
v_call: TRBV2; j_call: TRBJ2-3; d_call: TRBD1; clone_size: NA; cdr3_aa: CASSEYRGRADTQYF; cdr3_nt: TGTGCCAGCAGTGAATACAGGGGTCGCGCAGATACGCAGTATTTT
v_call: TRBV7-9; j_call: TRBJ1-2; d_call: NA; clone_size: few; cdr3_aa: CASSGEVPYGYTF; cdr3_nt: TGTGCCAGCAGCGGTGAGGTCCCCTATGGCTACACCTTC
v_call: TRBV9; j_call: TRBJ2-4; d_call: NA; clone_size: NA; cdr3_aa: CASSPSIGLPNIQYF; cdr3_nt: TGTGCCAGCAGCCCATCCATAGGGCTGCCCAACATTCAGTACTTC
v_call: TRBV7-9; j_call: TRBJ2-1; d_call: NA; clone_size: NA; cdr3_aa: CASSLAGEGCEQFF; cdr3_nt: TGTGCCAGCAGCTTAGCGGGAGAAGGATGTGAGCAGTTCTTC
v_call: TRBV4-2; j_call: TRBJ2-1; d_call: TRBD1; clone_size: NA; cdr3_aa: CASSPERDRAQYEQFF; cdr3_nt: TGTGCCAGCAGCCCAGAAAGGGACAGGGCCCAATATGAGCAGTTCTTC
v_call: TRBV6-2/TRBV6-3; j_call: TRBJ2-7; d_call: NA; clone_size: NA; cdr3_aa: CASTLGPITYEQYF; cdr3_nt: TGTGCCAGCACCCTGGGGCCGATAACCTACGAGCAGTACTTC
v_call: TRBV7-3; j_call: TRBJ1-2; d_call: TRBD1; clone_size: NA; cdr3_aa: CASSLNAGQGDYGYTF; cdr3_nt: TGTGCCAGCAGCTTAAATGCGGGACAGGGTGACTATGGCTACACCTTC
v_call: TRBV20-1; j_call: TRBJ2-1; d_call: NA; clone_size: NA; cdr3_aa: CSASALHNEQFF; cdr3_nt: TGCAGTGCTAGTGCTCTGCACAATGAGCAGTTCTTC
v_call: TRBV29-1; j_call: TRBJ2-3; d_call: TRBD2; clone_size: few; cdr3_aa: CSAKRGGSTDTQYF; cdr3_nt: TGCAGCGCTAAGCGGGGGGGGAGCACAGATACGCAGTATTTT
v_call: TRBV20-1; j_call: TRBJ1-1; d_call: NA; clone_size: NA; cdr3_aa: CSAPINTEAFF; cdr3_nt: TGCAGTGCTCCGATAAACACTGAAGCTTTCTTT
v_call: TRBV14; j_call: TRBJ1-6; d_call: NA; clone_size: many; cdr3_aa: CASSLAGYNSPLHF; cdr3_nt: TGTGCCAGCAGCCTGGCGGGCTATAATTCACCCCTCCACTTT
v_call: TRBV28; j_call: TRBJ2-7; d_call: TRBD1; clone_size: few; cdr3_aa: CASSFSGQGVDEQYF; cdr3_nt: TGTGCCAGCAGTTTCTCCGGACAGGGGGTCGACGAGCAGTACTTC
v_call: TRBV6-5; j_call: TRBJ2-3; d_call: NA; clone_size: NA; cdr3_aa: CASRPILAADTQYF; cdr3_nt: TGTGCCAGCAGGCCAATTCTAGCCGCAGATACGCAGTATTTT
v_call: TRBV7-9; j_call: TRBJ2-1; d_call: NA; clone_size: many; cdr3_aa: CASSSTRGEQFF; cdr3_nt: TGTGCCAGCAGCTCCACGAGGGGTGAGCAGTTCTTC
v_call: TRBV5-1; j_call: TRBJ2-3; d_call: NA; clone_size: NA; cdr3_aa: CAGSLGGQPGGRTDTQYF; cdr3_nt: TGCGCCGGCAGCTTGGGGGGACAGCCCGGAGGTCGCACAGATACGCAGTATTTT
v_call: TRBV20-1; j_call: TRBJ2-5; d_call: TRBD2; clone_size: many; cdr3_aa: CSLIPGLRSEETQYF; cdr3_nt: TGCAGCCTCATCCCGGGACTAAGATCCGAAGAGACCCAGTACTTC
v_call: TRBV12-3/TRBV12-4; j_call: TRBJ1-5; d_call: NA; clone_size: few; cdr3_aa: CASSLSLGGGQPQHF; cdr3_nt: TGTGCCAGCAGTCTCTCCCTCGGGGGAGGACAGCCCCAGCATTTT
v_call: TRBV20-1; j_call: TRBJ2-6; d_call: NA; clone_size: NA; cdr3_aa: CSAQRRNSGANVLTF; cdr3_nt: TGCAGTGCCCAACGACGGAACTCTGGGGCCAACGTCCTGACTTTC
v_call: TRBV9; j_call: TRBJ2-2; d_call: NA; clone_size: NA; cdr3_aa: CASSVVRTPNTGELFF; cdr3_nt: TGTGCCAGCAGCGTAGTGCGAACACCGAACACCGGGGAGCTGTTTTTT
v_call: TRBV20-1; j_call: TRBJ2-5; d_call: TRBD2; clone_size: few; cdr3_aa: CSAPPAGLAGGGETQYF; cdr3_nt: TGCAGTGCTCCTCCAGCGGGACTAGCGGGAGGCGGGGAGACCCAGTACTTC
v_call: TRBV20-1; j_call: TRBJ1-2; d_call: NA; clone_size: many; cdr3_aa: CSARDYMGGYTF; cdr3_nt: TGCAGTGCTAGAGATTACATGGGTGGCTACACCTTC
v_call: TRBV28; j_call: TRBJ2-7; d_call: NA; clone_size: NA; cdr3_aa: CASRPGPSYEQYF; cdr3_nt: TGTGCCAGCAGACCCGGGCCCTCCTACGAGCAGTACTTC
v_call: TRBV7-2; j_call: TRBJ2-5; d_call: NA; clone_size: few; cdr3_aa: CASTLAGKVETQYF; cdr3_nt: TGTGCCAGCACCCTGGCGGGGAAAGTAGAGACCCAGTACTTC
v_call: TRBV15; j_call: TRBJ2-1; d_call: NA; clone_size: many; cdr3_aa: CATSVRVNNEQFF; cdr3_nt: TGTGCCACCAGCGTTCGAGTTAACAATGAGCAGTTCTTC